The 16 T cell receptor beta chains below come from one sample, sequenced in a study of beta chain features in type 1 diabetes. As every portion of the isolated RNA was reverse transcribed, the sequencing read expressed TCRB transcripts. Profiling relied on immunoSEQ multiplex PCR, and the TCRdb table lists in-frame clones only, not all of them. The repertoire has 680,000 or so clones, roughly 12% of them found once; the top ten carry 0.02% to 0.025%. The antigens these receptors bind are not known. Study-wide results and limits: Shorter TCRB CDR3s, moderately but significantly so, were found in Type 1 diabetes patients in all four CD4+ subsets.

What was sequenced was naive CD4+ T cells from blood. The origin of the receptors is a man younger than 35 with type 1 diabetes.

This clone has only a few counts. This sequence joins TRBV13 and TRBJ2-5; D is perhaps TRBD1 or TRBD2 (5 bases each). The germline V gene encodes CDR1 PRHDT and CDR2 FYEKMQ (reference sequence). Trimming shortened V by 4 bases and J by 7 bases, and 13 bases separated the two germline ends. CDR3 length equals 13 residues. The CDR3 protein is CASSWDPGPTQYF. CDR3 DNA sequence: TGTGCCAGCAGCTGGGACCCTGGACCGACCCAGTACTTC.

The CDR3 nucleotides are TGTGCCTCCTCAGGGTCCCGGGTTGAAAAACTGTTTTTT. Translating it yields CASSGSRVEKLFF. The J gene is TRBJ1-4, the V gene TRBV13, with D perhaps TRBD1 (5 bases). The CDR3 spans 13 residues. In germline, CDR1 is PRHDT, CDR2 FYEKMQ (reference sequence). The V end lost 11 bases, the J end lost 7 bases, and 17 bases lay between the germline ends.

The rearrangement uses TRBV7-3 and TRBJ1-1; 11 nucleotides match TRBD1. J was trimmed by 5 bases and V by 5 bases; bases with no gene match: 7. Germline V gives CDR1 SGHTA, CDR2 FQGTGA. CDR3 length equals 15 residues. CDR3 nucleotides: TGTGCCAGCAGCCCAAACGGACAGGGGGCGACTGAAGCTTTCTTT. It yields the protein CASSPNGQGATEAFF. The full variable domain, in which reference TRBV7-3 and TRBJ1-1 provide the parts outside the CDR3, is GAGVSQTPSNKVTEKGKYVELRCDPISGHTALYWYRQSLGQGPEFLIYFQGTGAADDSGLPNDRFFAVRPEGSVSTLKIQRTERGDSAVYLCASSPNGQGATEAFFGQGTRLTVV.

This clone was observed a handful of times. The V and J genes are TRBV9 and TRBJ2-3, with unresolved D. V lost 0 bases and J 6 bases, leaving 14 bases between the germline ends. Looked up from germline, CDR1 is SGDLS and CDR2 is YYNGEE. The CDR3 runs 15 residues. CDR3 sequence (DNA): TGTGCCAGCAGCGTAGAGGACGGTTACTCGGATACGCAGTATTTT. Its translation is CASSVEDGYSDTQYF.

This clone occurred a few times. The rearrangement links TRBV6-1 to TRBJ2-4; 7 positions agree with TRBD1. Germline V gene sequence: CDR1 MNHNS, CDR2 SASEGT. With V trimmed by 10 bases and J by 7 bases, 10 bases remained unmatched. The CDR3 spans 13 residues. The CDR3 protein is CATEGAIFNIQYF. CDR3 in DNA: TGTGCCACCGAGGGGGCCATCTTCAACATTCAGTACTTC.

A note on this clone: Compared with germline, one end of the junction differs, possibly owing to a read error. J is TRBJ2-5 and V is TRBV7-7, with D perhaps TRBD1 or TRBD2 (5 bases each). This CDR3 region has 15 residues. Germline lookup yields CDR1 SSHAT and CDR2 FNYEAQ (reference sequence). The CDR3 here is CASSPRTDGGETQYF. The CDR3, as DNA: TGTGCTAGCAGTCCTAGGACCGATGGGGGAGAGACCCAGTACTTC.

A few counts support this clone. The gene calls are TRBV5-1 and TRBJ2-6, with unresolved D. The V and J ends lost 4 bases and 0 bases respectively, with 14 bases between them. Germline loops: CDR1 SGHRS, CDR2 YFSETQ. The CDR3 is made up of 17 amino acids. The CDR3 region is CASSQVGGRSGANVLTF. The CDR3 nucleotides read TGCGCCAGCAGCCAGGTGGGCGGCCGCTCTGGGGCCAACGTCCTGACTTTC.

The chain carries TRBV30 and TRBJ2-1, with 9 positions matching TRBD1. CDR3 size: 16 residues. With 7 bases clipped from V and 0 bases from J, the junction kept 10 bases outside the gene matches. Germline CDR1 is GTSNPN and CDR2 is SVGIG (reference sequence). The CDR3 is CASGQGEGHSYNEQFF. The CDR3 DNA sequence: TGTGCCTCGGGACAGGGAGAGGGGCACTCCTACAATGAGCAGTTCTTC.

The chain recombines TRBV29-1 with TRBJ2-3, with 12 bases identical to TRBD1. V lost 6 bases, J lost 8 bases, and 3 bases stayed unmatched. This CDR3 contains 12 residues. Germline CDR1 SQVTM, CDR2 ANQGSEA. CDR3 sequence: CSVGTGGATQYF. CDR3 sequence (DNA): TGCAGCGTGGGGACAGGGGGCGCTACGCAGTATTTT.

On this clone itself: The same CDR3 arises from other DNA sequences in this sample as well. The chain is built from TRBV15 and TRBJ2-5; weak D call: TRBD2 (5 bases). This CDR3 has 15 residues. CDR1 and CDR2 (germline): LNHNV, YYDKDF (reference sequence). V was clipped by 3 bases and J by 1 base, with 12 bases between them. In DNA form, the CDR3 reads TGTGCCACCAGCAGGGATAGGACTGGCCAAGAGACCCAGTACTTC. It codes for CATSRDRTGQETQYF.

This clone has more than one count but fewer than ten. The V call is TRBV25-1, the J call TRBJ2-5, with D maybe TRBD1 (6 bases). The CDR3 is 17 residues long. Trimming took off 0 bases at V and 5 bases at J, with 19 bases between the two ends. CDR1 is MGHDK and CDR2 is SYGVNS in the germline V gene. CDR3 in DNA: TGTGCCAGCAGTGAATATAGCAGGGGTCAAAAAGGGGAGACCCAGTACTTC. Residues: CASSEYSRGQKGETQYF. The variable domain in full, with the rest retrieved from reference TRBV25-1 and TRBJ2-5, is EADIYQTPRYLVIGTGKKITLECSQTMGHDKMYWYQQDPGMELHLIHYSYGVNSTEKGDLSSESTVSRIRTEHFPLTLESARPSHTSQYLCASSEYSRGQKGETQYFGPGTRLLVL.

This clone has just a few counts. This chain connects TRBV7-2 to TRBJ2-5; D remains ambiguous. V was cut by 6 bases and J by 5 bases, with 7 bases left in between. Germline V lookup: CDR1 SGHTA, CDR2 FQGNSA. The CDR3 consists of 11 residues. Written as DNA, the CDR3 is TGTGCCAGCAGTACAGAGGAGACCCAGTACTTC. As protein: CASSTEETQYF.

This rearrangement joins TRBV27 to TRBJ1-2, with unresolved D. Germline CDR1 MNHEY, CDR2 SMNVEV (reference sequence). Deletions cut 2 bases from V and 1 base from J, with 5 bases between. CDR3 length equals 13 residues. CDR3 in amino acids: CASSLRHNYGYTF. The CDR3 nucleotides read TGTGCCAGCAGTTTAAGGCATAACTATGGCTACACCTTC.

This clone was seen only a few times. The chain couples TRBV30 to TRBJ2-7, with no clear D. Germline CDR1 GTSNPN, CDR2 SVGIG (reference sequence). V was trimmed by 2 bases and J by 5 bases, leaving 7 bases between them. The CDR3 has 11 amino acids. The CDR3 region has the DNA TGTGCCTGGAGTCAGGTGGACGAGCAGTACTTC. Its protein product is CAWSQVDEQYF.

The V and J genes are TRBV5-6 and TRBJ2-1; a possible D gene is TRBD1 (6 bases). CDR3 length equals 15 residues. V was pared by 0 bases and J by 6 bases, with 13 bases between. CDR1 and CDR2 (germline): SGHDT, YYEEEE. Here the CDR3 DNA reads TGTGCCAGCAGCTTGGTTGAACAGGGTATCAATGAGCAGTTCTTC. It translates to CASSLVEQGINEQFF.

This chain links TRBV7-2 with TRBJ2-5; D may be TRBD2 (5 bases). CDR3 length equals 15 residues. Germline CDR1 reads SGHTA; CDR2 reads FQGNSA. V dropped 1 base and J dropped 9 bases, with 18 bases sitting between them. CDR3 in DNA: TGTGCCAGCAGCTTAGGGACCATTACCCAAGCGGCCCAGTACTTC. Its translation is CASSLGTITQAAQYF.